The present T cell receptor beta chain was sequenced within a study of high-grade serous ovarian cancer treatment subgroups (dated by TCRdb to the early 2020s). For context, the study as a whole: On average, sequencing produced more than 13,000 reads and several thousand unique TCR beta rearrangements for each sample. The study profiled TCR beta repertoires in high-grade serous ovarian cancer patients grouped by complete gross resection or neoadjuvant chemotherapy response under a laparoscopic triage algorithm. Each patient contributed one primary tumor and two metastatic tumor samples, giving more than 75 samples in total. The approximately 30-patient cohort included approximately ten patients with no residual disease after primary surgery (R0), approximately ten excellent NACT responders, and approximately ten poor NACT responders. Overall results and qualifications from the work: Because bulk tumor TCR sequencing provided no spatial information, insight into HGSC tumor complexity and diversity was limited. Repertoire similarity ranging from about 0.095 to 0.8 was observed between tumors from the same patient, whereas almost no similarity was observed between different patients. TCR clonal relatedness correlated positively with neoantigen level and, by trend, with copy number variation and mutation load from whole-genome sequencing. The TCR repertoire analyses centered on CDR3, and CDR1 and CDR2 were not analyzed.

CDR1 and CDR2, looked up from the germline V gene, are SGHRS and YFSETQ. The CDR3 holds 18 amino acids from the cysteine to the phenylalanine. The retained sequence is limited to the CDR3, 54 bases, with the frame set at the first base. Relative to germline, V is missing 10 bases and J is missing 4 bases, with 19 bases of the junction outside any gene match. Collection of tumor samples took place before definitive surgery or chemotherapy. Genomic DNA extraction was performed by the MD Anderson Biospecimen Extraction Resource, and TCR sequencing was carried out by the MD Anderson Cancer Genomics Laboratory. High-throughput TCR profiling via ImmunoSEQ was performed on the 90 or so tumor samples. Per the authors' processing: The repertoire diversity metrics included richness (unique productive sequences), clonality, evenness and relatedness, and the Bhattacharyya coefficient was used to measure similarity between samples. Conclusions stayed consistent in a sensitivity analysis that left out TCRs with fewer than two reads. TCRdb took this table from immuneACCESS and kept in-frame rearrangements with V and J called. Such tables lack part of the clones; where checked against another copy, unresolved V genes explain under half of the gap, and the rest is unexplained. That table furnishes V, J and clone size, whereas the DNA furnished D and trimming. A total of about 5,200 clones appear in this sample, roughly 75% of them only once. The ten top clones hold about 9.1% of the sample.

Note on this clone: Its cognate antigen has yet to be identified. No base quality information exists; no much larger clone differs at one position.

This chain joins TRBV5-1 to TRBJ2-2, and TRBD1 matches 10 of the central bases. What was sequenced was tumor tissue. The receptor comes from a human donor with high-grade serous ovarian cancer. CDR3 reads: CAGPNPIGTGDITGELFF. The DNA sequence follows: TGCGCCGGGCCGAACCCTATCGGGACAGGGGATATCACCGGGGAGCTGTTTTTT.